What follows are 29 T cell receptor beta chains derived from one specimen sequenced in a study of blood T cell repertoires in COVID-19 (dated by TCRdb to about 2020). Library method: the immunoSEQ multiplex PCR assay. Sourced from immuneACCESS, this table was stored by TCRdb with only in-frame sequences that have V and J called. A share of the clones is absent; for the studies checked, an unresolved V gene accounts for under half, and the remainder has no known explanation. The sample data list over 50,000 clones, and about 82% of these were observed just once. 5.3% of the sample rests with the top ten. The sample consisted of peripheral blood. All receptors derive from a man between 70 and 80 years old with acute or convalescent COVID-19.

In its sample, this clone was seen once. The V gene is TRBV12-5, the J gene TRBJ2-7; 9 bases match TRBD1. The V and J ends lost 2 bases and 6 bases, in that order; junction bases with no gene match: 8. The germline gives CDR1 LGHNT, CDR2 FRNRAP. The CDR3 consists of 15 residues. The CDR3 nucleotides read TGTGCTAGTGGTTTGCCCCTGGACAGGGGCGGCGAGCAGTACTTC. This translates into CASGLPLDRGGEQYF.

V gene TRBV7-3 combines with J gene TRBJ2-1; 8 nucleotides line up with TRBD2. The germline V gene has CDR1 SGHTA and CDR2 FQGTGA. The CDR3 length is 16 residues. V was pared by 1 base and J by 6 bases, with 8 bases of the junction left unmatched. CDR3 DNA sequence: TGTGCCAGCAGCTTAAGAGTTAGCGGGGTGGGCAATGAGCAGTTCTTC. Protein product: CASSLRVSGVGNEQFF.

This clone was found once. The chain links TRBV7-2 to TRBJ2-2; TRBD1 matches 8 bases. CDR3 length equals 16 residues. From germline, CDR1 is SGHTA and CDR2 FQGNSA. The V gene end was trimmed by 5 bases and the J gene end by 0 bases; junction bases not matched to a gene: 5. CDR3 nucleotides: TGTGCCAGCAGCACCACAGGGGGAGCGAACACCGGGGAGCTGTTTTTT. Its protein is CASSTTGGANTGELFF.

This CDR3 is CASSRGWRPGDTEAFF. The CDR3 DNA follows: TGTGCCAGCTCACGGGGTTGGAGGCCGGGGGACACTGAAGCTTTCTTT. The rearrangement links TRBV18 to TRBJ1-1; tentative D call: TRBD1 (5 bases). Germline V gene lookup returns CDR1 KGHSH and CDR2 LQKENI. The CDR3 runs to 16 residues. V was cut by 4 bases and J by 3 bases, with 18 bases left in between.

The genes are TRBV10-3 and TRBJ1-2, with 9 bases aligning to TRBD1. CDR1 and CDR2 (germline): ENHRY, SYGVKD. The junction had 7 bases not matched to a gene; V was cut back by 10 bases and J by 4 bases. CDR3 length equals 13 residues. DNA for the CDR3: TGTGCCACCACGGGACAGGGTACCTATGGCTACACCTTC. Amino acids: CATTGQGTYGYTF.

This chain connects TRBV5-4 to TRBJ2-1; TRBD1 matches 8 bases. From germline, CDR1 is SGHNT and CDR2 YYREEE (reference sequence). CDR3 length: 15 residues. V lost 3 bases and J lost 1; bases outside the gene matches: 3. The CDR3 region is CASSSRQGSYNEQFF. CDR3 nucleotide sequence: TGTGCCAGCAGCTCTCGACAGGGGTCCTACAATGAGCAGTTCTTC.

V is TRBV5-4 and J is TRBJ2-7, with unresolved D. The CDR3 totals 14 residues. Germline V gene lookup returns CDR1 SGHNT and CDR2 YYREEE (reference sequence). V was shortened by 9 bases and J by 0 bases, with 16 bases between the two germline ends. The CDR3 loop is CATHLVGISYEQYF. The CDR3 DNA sequence: TGTGCCACTCACCTTGTGGGCATCTCCTACGAGCAGTACTTC. Looking up the rest from reference TRBV5-4 and TRBJ2-7 gives the full variable domain: ETGVTQSPTHLIKTRGQQVTLRCSSQSGHNTVSWYQQALGQGPQFIFQYYREEENGRGNFPPRFSGLQFPNYSSELNVNALELDDSALYLCATHLVGISYEQYFGPGTRLTVT.

The chain combines TRBV7-9 with TRBJ2-2; 7 bases align to TRBD1. V was pared by 0 bases and J by 7 bases, with 17 bases of the junction left unmatched. Germline V gives CDR1 SEHNR, CDR2 FQNEAQ (reference sequence). CDR3 size: 19 residues. This CDR3 is CASSLAISVRTGRSGELFF. The CDR3 nucleotides read TGTGCCAGCAGCTTAGCGATAAGTGTAAGGACAGGCCGAAGCGGGGAGCTGTTTTTT.

This sequence joins TRBV4-2 and TRBJ1-1; D not certain. V gave up 2 bases and J gave up 8 bases, with 9 bases separating them. This CDR3 has 12 residues. Per the germline V gene, CDR1 is LGHNA and CDR2 is YNFKEQ. CDR3 nucleotides: TGTGCCAGCAGCCAACACAGCAGGGAAGCTTTCTTT. It specifies CASSQHSREAFF.

As DNA, the CDR3 is TGTGCCAGCAGTTCGGGGCCGGGACAGGGGTTCTACGAGCAGTACTTC. It translates to CASSSGPGQGFYEQYF. The chain couples TRBV27 to TRBJ2-7; 10 bases line up with TRBD1. This CDR3 contains 16 residues. The germline V gene has CDR1 MNHEY and CDR2 SMNVEV (reference sequence). With V trimmed by 4 bases and J by 3 bases, 9 bases remained unmatched.

The chain recombines TRBV12-3 or TRBV12-4 with TRBJ1-5; 7 positions agree with TRBD1. J lost 11 bases, V lost 6 bases, and 10 bases had no gene match. The CDR3 has 13 amino acids. CDR3 coding DNA: TGTGCCAGCAGCCCAGGAACCGGACAGGCCCAGCATTTT. Translating it yields CASSPGTGQAQHF.

In its sample, this clone was seen once. The rearrangement links TRBV2 to TRBJ1-4, with a weak D call TRBD1 (5 bases). The CDR3 consists of 20 residues. CDR1 is SNHLY and CDR2 is FYNNEI in the germline V gene. V was cut by 8 bases and J by 2 bases, with 30 bases left in between. For the CDR3, the DNA is TGTGCCAGCGGTGGTTTGGCAGGGCGGTTTGGGTTTTCCACTAATGAAAAACTGTTTTTT. Translated: CASGGLAGRFGFSTNEKLFF.

This clone came up once. V usage is TRBV6-5 and J usage is TRBJ2-2; 7 bases are a match to TRBD1. There are 15 residues in the CDR3. Germline loops: CDR1 MNHEY, CDR2 SVGAGI. V lost 6 bases, J lost 13 bases, and 17 bases stayed unmatched. The CDR3 nucleotides are TGTGCCAGCAGGTCGCGCCCCAGGACAGGAGGAGGGCTGTTTTTT. This gives the protein CASRSRPRTGGGLFF.

The rearrangement joins TRBV19 to TRBJ1-3; a possible D gene is TRBD1 (5 bases). Germline V lookup: CDR1 LNHDA, CDR2 SQIVND (reference sequence). Between the trimmed V and J ends, which lost 10 bases and 0 bases, there was a span of 10 bases. CDR3 length: 13 residues. The CDR3 spells CATRQISGNTIYF. DNA for the CDR3: TGTGCCACTCGACAGATCTCTGGAAACACCATATATTTT.

The chain employs TRBV19 and TRBJ2-7, with D unclear. The ends were cut back, 11 bases at V and 1 base at J, with 9 bases in the middle. This CDR3 spans 11 amino acids. CDR1 and CDR2 from the germline V gene are LNHDA and SQIVND (reference sequence). DNA for the CDR3: TGTGCCCCCCTTTCGTCCTACGAGCAGTACTTC. Its protein is CAPLSSYEQYF.

This sequence joins TRBV9 and TRBJ2-1, with D possibly TRBD1 on 6 matching bases. CDR1 is SGDLS and CDR2 is YYNGEE in the germline V gene. V was trimmed by 0 bases and J by 0 bases, leaving 7 bases between them. This CDR3 spans 15 amino acids. The CDR3 nucleotides are TGTGCCAGCAGCGTAGGAGGGGGCTCCTACAATGAGCAGTTCTTC. This gives the protein CASSVGGGSYNEQFF.

The chain combines TRBV24-1 with TRBJ2-1, with a weak D call TRBD1 (5 bases). Per the germline V gene, CDR1 is KGHDR and CDR2 is SFDVKD. The CDR3 has 15 residues. The V gene lost 4 bases and the J gene lost 4 bases, with 13 bases spanning the gap. As DNA, the CDR3 is TGTGCCACCAGTGACCCCAGGGTAGGGTACAATGAGCAGTTCTTC. The encoded protein is CATSDPRVGYNEQFF.

This rearrangement joins TRBV7-8 to TRBJ1-5, with TRBD1 identical over 9 bases. There are 18 residues in the CDR3. Germline V lookup: CDR1 SGHVS, CDR2 FQNEAQ. With 0 bases clipped from V and 6 bases from J, the junction kept 12 bases outside the gene matches. In nucleotides, the CDR3 is TGTGCCAGCAGCTTAGCTGGAGGGGGACAGGGCAATACTCAGCCCCAGCATTTT. It specifies CASSLAGGGQGNTQPQHF.

This chain links TRBV5-8 with TRBJ1-1, with 7 bases lining up with TRBD1. The CDR3 has 14 residues. Germline V gene sequence: CDR1 SGHTS, CDR2 YDEGEE. V shed 3 bases, J shed 10 bases, and the junction held 12 bases outside the gene matches. CDR3 nucleotides: TGTGCCAGCAGCTCTTCGACAGGGCTATCTGGAGCTTTCTTT. Translation gives CASSSSTGLSGAFF.

V is TRBV5-8 and J is TRBJ2-5, with 9 bases aligning to TRBD2. After removal of 5 bases from V and 5 bases from J, the junction contained 19 bases not matched to a gene. The CDR3 extends over 18 amino acids. The V gene's germline CDR1 is SGHTS and CDR2 YDEGEE. DNA of the CDR3: TGTGCCAGCAGACCCCGGGCTAGCGGGGACACCGAGGGGGAGACCCAGTACTTC. Translation gives CASRPRASGDTEGETQYF.

The chain recombines TRBV5-6 with TRBJ2-5, with TRBD2 matching 7 bases. There are 13 residues in the CDR3. The V gene's germline CDR1 is SGHDT and CDR2 YYEEEE. V was pared by 3 bases and J by 5 bases, with 4 bases of the junction left unmatched. For the CDR3, the DNA is TGTGCCAGCAGCTGGGGAGGGGTGGAGACCCAGTACTTC. It codes for CASSWGGVETQYF.

This chain joins TRBV12-5 and TRBJ1-2, with unresolved D. Per germline, CDR1 LGHNT and CDR2 FRNRAP. The V end was cut by 7 bases, the J end by 3 bases, with 12 bases between. CDR3 size: 13 residues. For the CDR3, the DNA is TGTGCTAGTGCCACCGGGGTTTACTATGGCTACACCTTC. It is translated as CASATGVYYGYTF.

This rearrangement joins TRBV7-9 to TRBJ1-2; the match to TRBD1 covers 7 bases. The CDR3 consists of 14 residues. Germline CDR1 SEHNR, CDR2 FQNEAQ (reference sequence). Unmatched junction bases numbered 7, after V lost 5 bases and J lost 4 bases. CDR3 DNA sequence: TGTGCCAGCAGCATAAGTACAGGGGCCTATGGCTACACCTTC. The encoded protein is CASSISTGAYGYTF.

The chain employs TRBV7-6 and TRBJ1-1; 9 positions match TRBD1. Germline CDR1 and CDR2: SGHVS and FNYEAQ. The CDR3 extends over 14 amino acids. With 5 bases clipped from V and 1 base from J, the junction kept 2 bases outside the gene matches. The CDR3 loop is CASSLGQGNTEAFF. Written as DNA, the CDR3 is TGTGCCAGCAGCCTGGGACAGGGGAACACTGAAGCTTTCTTT.

The V gene is TRBV7-2, the J gene TRBJ2-5, with no clear D. CDR1 is SGHTA, CDR2 FQGNSA, per germline. The germline V and J ends were trimmed by 1 base and 7 bases, with 13 bases remaining between them. This CDR3 comprises 14 residues. DNA for the CDR3: TGTGCCAGCAGCTTAGGGCTCAGCGAGGCGACCCAGTACTTC. Encoded protein: CASSLGLSEATQYF.

The chain is built from TRBV7-2 and TRBJ2-5, with D possibly TRBD1 on 5 matching bases. The CDR3 runs 13 residues. Between the trimmed V and J ends, which lost 3 bases and 2 bases, there was a span of 7 bases. Germline CDR1 is SGHTA and CDR2 is FQGNSA. The CDR3 protein is CASSFRAQETQYF. The CDR3 nucleotides are TGTGCCAGCAGCTTCAGGGCGCAAGAGACCCAGTACTTC.

This clone was counted only a few times. The gene calls are TRBV6-5 and TRBJ2-5; D unresolved. CDR1 is MNHEY, CDR2 SVGAGI, per germline. The CDR3 is 13 residues long. V lost 7 bases to trimming and J lost 1 base, with 10 bases between them. The CDR3 spells CASTWALQETQYF. The CDR3 DNA reads TGTGCCAGCACCTGGGCGCTCCAAGAGACCCAGTACTTC.

A remark on this clone: At one of its ends the junction is not consistent with the germline gene, which may arise from a read error. V usage is TRBV5-5 and J usage is TRBJ1-1; 7 positions agree with TRBD1. The CDR3 loop spans 12 amino acids. Germline-derived CDR1 and CDR2 are SGHKS and YYEKEE (reference sequence). This CDR3 is CASSKDRPSVHF. The CDR3, as DNA: TGTGCCAGCAGCAAGGACAGGCCCAGCGTTCACTTT.

This clone was counted once. V and J are TRBV5-1 and TRBJ1-1; 8 bases map to TRBD1. The length of the CDR3 is 15 residues. J gave up 2 bases and V 4 bases, and 7 bases lay outside the gene matches. In germline, CDR1 is SGHRS, CDR2 YFSETQ. The CDR3 nucleotides are TGCGCCAGCAGCCGGGACAGGAGATCTAACACTGAAGCTTTCTTT. It encodes CASSRDRRSNTEAFF.